This entry lists 30 T cell receptor beta chains sequenced from one sample in a study of CD8+CD57+ T cells in acquired aplastic anemia. Patients chosen for sequencing had shown CD8+CD57+ cell expansion by flow cytometry. Template material for TCR beta VDJ and CDR3 profiling consisted of genomic DNA. TCRdb used MiXCR to reprocess the reads, holding one entry per CDR3 protein. The profile shows 160,000 or so distinct CDR3 sequences, more than 45% of them singletons. The material sequenced was sorted CD4+, CD8+, or CD8+CD57+ T cells (not recorded which) from PBMCs. All receptors derive from a human donor with aplastic anemia.

A note on this clonotype: A much more abundant neighbour one base away suggests this may be a read error. Since no conserved phenylalanine or tryptophan closes the CDR3, a read error is the likely cause. J is TRBJ2-1 and V is TRBV20-1, with a tentative D call TRBD1 (6 bases). Germline-derived CDR1 and CDR2 are DFQATT and SNEGSKA (reference sequence). V gave up 6 bases and J gave up 4 bases, with 16 bases separating them. The CDR3 totals 14 residues. The chain's CDR3 is CSAVTGMGYNEQFS. CDR3 bases: TGCAGTGCAGTCACAGGGATGGGTTACAATGAGCAGTTCTCC.

The rearrangement links TRBV2 to TRBJ1-1; no definite D call. The V and J ends lost 2 bases and 0 bases respectively, with 7 bases between them. The CDR3 runs 14 residues. The germline CDR1 and CDR2 sequences are SNHLY and FYNNEI. CDR3 in amino acids: CASSERLVNTEAFF. The CDR3 DNA reads TGTGCCAGCAGTGAACGGTTGGTGAACACTGAAGCTTTCTTT.

This clonotype was observed at least ten times. This chain uses TRBV2 with TRBJ2-1; possible D gene TRBD1, 8 bases. Germline CDR1 and CDR2: SNHLY and FYNNEI. CDR3 length: 15 residues. The ends were cut back, 7 bases at V and 8 bases at J, with 21 bases in the middle. CDR3 sequence: CASTGGTGRSYEQFF. DNA of the CDR3: TGTGCCAGCACCGGGGGGACAGGCCGGAGTTATGAGCAGTTCTTC. Together with reference TRBV2 and TRBJ2-1, the CDR3 gives the full variable domain: EPEVTQTPSHQVTQMGQEVILRCVPISNHLYFYWYRQILGQKVEFLVSFYNNEISEKSEIFDDQFSVERPDGSNFTLKIRSTKLEDSAMYFCASTGGTGRSYEQFFGPGTRLTVL.

To note about this clonotype: A much larger clone differs from this one at a single base, so this may be a read error. The chain combines TRBV5-1 with TRBJ1-1, with TRBD1 identical over 7 bases. The germline V gene has CDR1 SGHRS and CDR2 YFSETQ. The CDR3 is 14 amino acids. CDR3 DNA: TGCGCCAGCAGCGTACAGGGGTTCGATACTGAAGCTCTCTTT. This gives the protein CASSVQGFDTEALF.

This clonotype occurred a few times. V gene TRBV10-3 combines with J gene TRBJ2-1; 10 positions agree with TRBD2. V trimming: 4 bases; J trimming: 5 bases; junction bases outside the gene matches: 11. The germline V gene encodes CDR1 ENHRY and CDR2 SYGVKD. The CDR3 extends over 17 amino acids. The CDR3 region has the DNA TGTGCCATCAGTGGGGCTAGCGGGAGACCGAAAAACAATGAGCAGTTCTTC. Translation: CAISGASGRPKNNEQFF.

The gene calls are TRBV15 and TRBJ2-7; 8 nucleotides agree with TRBD1. V shed 4 bases, J shed 2 bases, and the junction held 4 bases outside the gene matches. CDR3 length: 14 amino acids. CDR1 and CDR2 (germline): LNHNV, YYDKDF (reference sequence). The chain's CDR3 is CATSTGQGPYEQYF. The CDR3 region has the DNA TGTGCCACCAGCACCGGACAGGGACCCTACGAGCAGTACTTC.

This clonotype was counted many times. J is TRBJ1-3 and V is TRBV15; D is ambiguous. The V gene lost 1 base and the J gene lost 2 bases, with 12 bases spanning the gap. This CDR3 spans 16 amino acids. CDR1 LNHNV and CDR2 YYDKDF come from the germline V gene (reference sequence). CDR3 residues: CATSRGGTKAGNTIYF. In DNA, the CDR3 is TGTGCCACCAGCAGAGGAGGCACGAAGGCTGGAAACACCATATATTTT.

V usage is TRBV20-1 and J usage is TRBJ1-2; the D gene is possibly TRBD1 (5 bases). Per germline, CDR1 DFQATT and CDR2 SNEGSKA (reference sequence). This CDR3 comprises 12 residues. Trimming pared 6 bases from V and 2 bases from J, leaving 10 bases between. In DNA form, the CDR3 reads TGCAGTGCCAGTGACAGAAACTATGGCTACACCTTC. Translating gives CSASDRNYGYTF.

This clonotype has only one observation. V usage is TRBV6-1 and J usage is TRBJ1-2; D remains ambiguous. Trimming took off 6 bases at V and 7 bases at J, with 18 bases between the two ends. CDR3 length equals 14 residues. Germline CDR1 reads MNHNS; CDR2 reads SASEGT. CDR3 loop: CASRSDGRSLGYTF. In DNA, the CDR3 is TGTGCCAGCAGGAGCGATGGACGGTCCCTTGGCTACACCTTC.

This clonotype was seen at least ten times. V gene TRBV12-3 or TRBV12-4 combines with J gene TRBJ1-1; 7 nucleotides match TRBD1. This CDR3 contains 12 residues. Trimming cost V 7 bases and J 10 bases; bases outside gene matches: 9. The CDR3 loop reads CASKRFRTGAFF. CDR3 coding DNA: TGTGCCAGCAAGCGATTTCGGACAGGAGCTTTCTTT.

There are a few counts of this clonotype. V is TRBV20-1 and J is TRBJ2-7; D is uncertain. Germline CDR1 is DFQATT and CDR2 is SNEGSKA (reference sequence). The CDR3 is made up of 11 amino acids. V was cut by 6 bases and J by 2 bases, with 8 bases left in between. The DNA for the CDR3 is TGCAGTGCAGGGCTTACCTACGAGCAGTACTTC. As protein: CSAGLTYEQYF.

This rearrangement joins TRBV30 to TRBJ1-3; D is uncertain. The CDR3 totals 14 residues. The V end lost 2 bases, the J end lost 0 bases, and 8 bases lay between the germline ends. In germline, CDR1 is GTSNPN, CDR2 SVGIG (reference sequence). The CDR3 DNA is TGTGCCTGGAGTTTCCGGACCTCTGGAAACACCATATATTTT. The encoded protein is CAWSFRTSGNTIYF.

This clonotype was recorded at least ten times. V usage is TRBV27 and J usage is TRBJ2-7; 9 bases match TRBD2. Trimming cost V 3 bases and J 8 bases; bases outside gene matches: 8. Germline lookup yields CDR1 MNHEY and CDR2 SMNVEV (reference sequence). This CDR3 region has 14 residues. The CDR3 loop is CASSFLAGSAKQYF. Here the CDR3 DNA reads TGTGCCAGCAGTTTCCTAGCGGGATCCGCTAAGCAGTACTTC.

This clonotype was picked up many times. This chain uses TRBV5-6 with TRBJ2-7, with no clear D. This CDR3 is 13 amino acids long. V dropped 2 bases and J dropped 1 base, with 7 bases sitting between them. Germline V lookup: CDR1 SGHDT, CDR2 YYEEEE. The CDR3 loop reads CASSLLGSYEQYF. CDR3 sequence (DNA): TGTGCCAGCAGCTTATTGGGGTCCTACGAGCAGTACTTC.

The chain has TRBV27 and TRBJ2-7, with D perhaps TRBD1 (5 bases). Germline lookup yields CDR1 MNHEY and CDR2 SMNVEV (reference sequence). V lost 2 bases, J lost 4 bases, and 6 bases lay in between. The CDR3 length is 12 residues. The chain's CDR3 is CASSLTGYEQYV. The CDR3 DNA follows: TGTGCCAGCAGTTTAACAGGATACGAGCAGTACGTC.

This clonotype was seen repeatedly, ten times or more. The chain couples TRBV2 to TRBJ2-5, with D hard to call. V lost 4 bases to trimming and J lost 3 bases, with 9 bases between them. CDR3 length: 13 residues. Germline V lookup: CDR1 SNHLY, CDR2 FYNNEI. The CDR3 sequence: CASSAPEKETQYF. The CDR3 bases are TGTGCCAGCAGTGCCCCCGAGAAAGAGACCCAGTACTTC.

As for this clonotype: The limits of the CDR3 on the DNA are not certain, so only TCRdb's listed CDR3 is given. This rearrangement joins TRBV29-1 to TRBJ2-6; the table's D call, TRBD2, was not checked against the DNA. The CDR3 is 14 residues long, ends included. The germline V gene has CDR1 SQVTM and CDR2 ANQGSEA. The CDR3 reads CSVGRGTGANVLTF.

This chain joins TRBV3-1 and TRBJ2-1, with TRBD2 matching 14 bases. Germline trimming cut 3 bases from V and 8 bases from J; bases unmatched to any gene: 12. The CDR3 length is 18 residues. Germline lookup yields CDR1 LGHDT and CDR2 YNNKEL (reference sequence). The CDR3 sequence is CASSHTGLAGGLWDEQFF. In DNA form, the CDR3 reads TGTGCCAGCAGCCACACCGGACTAGCGGGAGGCCTATGGGATGAGCAGTTCTTC.

As regards this clonotype: This may come from a read error, since a much larger clone is one base off. This chain uses TRBV6-1 with TRBJ2-3, with a possible D match to TRBD1 (5 bases). This CDR3 is built from 14 residues. CDR1 MNHNS and CDR2 SASEGT come from the germline V gene. DNA for the CDR3: TGTGCCAGCAGTGATGGGCTGTTCACAGGTACGCAGTATTTT. Translated, it gives CASSDGLFTGTQYF.

This clonotype appeared a few times. The chain combines TRBV25-1 with TRBJ2-7, with a possible D match to TRBD2 (5 bases). V was pared by 3 bases and J by 0 bases, with 15 bases between. CDR3 length: 16 residues. Germline CDR1 and CDR2: MGHDK and SYGVNS. The CDR3 loop is CASSDLGGSDSYEQYF. CDR3 nucleotides: TGTGCCAGCAGTGACCTGGGTGGTAGCGACTCCTACGAGCAGTACTTC.

This clonotype was observed many times. V gene TRBV5-1 combines with J gene TRBJ2-1; TRBD2 is a possible D gene (6 bases). CDR1 and CDR2 from the germline V gene are SGHRS and YFSETQ. V was shortened by 8 bases and J by 3 bases, with 18 bases between the two germline ends. This CDR3 comprises 15 residues. In nucleotides, the CDR3 is TGCGCCAGTAAGGGGACGGGAGCAATCTACAATGAGCAGTTCTTC. Translation gives CASKGTGAIYNEQFF.

The chain combines TRBV2 with TRBJ2-7, with 10 bases identical to TRBD1. Looked up from germline, CDR1 is SNHLY and CDR2 is FYNNEI. The CDR3 length is 15 residues. The ends lost 5 bases at V and 6 bases at J; junction bases unmatched: 10. The chain's CDR3 is CASSPTTGGMGEQYF. CDR3 coding DNA: TGTGCCAGCAGTCCGACGACAGGGGGCATGGGCGAGCAGTACTTC.

This clonotype appeared a few times. This chain's CDR3 is CASWDRVGSEQFF. CDR3 coding DNA: TGTGCCAGCTGGGACAGGGTAGGAAGTGAGCAGTTCTTC. V gene TRBV28 combines with J gene TRBJ2-1, with 9 bases fitting TRBD1. The CDR3 length is 13 residues. CDR1 and CDR2 (germline): MDHEN, SYDVKM. J gave up 9 bases and V 8 bases, and 8 bases lay outside the gene matches.

This clonotype occurred a few times. This chain links TRBV30 with TRBJ1-5, with a tentative D call TRBD1 (6 bases). The germline V gene encodes CDR1 GTSNPN and CDR2 SVGIG (reference sequence). The CDR3 extends over 14 amino acids. Deletions cut 4 bases from V and 7 bases from J, with 17 bases between. DNA for the CDR3: TGTGCCTGGAACAGGAATGGGGGCGACCAGCCCCAGCATTTT. This codes for CAWNRNGGDQPQHF.

This chain uses TRBV24-1 with TRBJ2-7, with D unclear. Trimming stripped 10 bases from V and 0 bases from J, with 9 bases between. The CDR3 extends over 12 amino acids. Germline V lookup: CDR1 KGHDR, CDR2 SFDVKD. DNA of the CDR3: TGTGCCACAATTACATGCTCCTACGAGCAGTACTTC. Encoded protein: CATITCSYEQYF.

The V gene is TRBV7-3, the J gene TRBJ1-2; D call uncertain. Trimming stripped 10 bases from V and 5 bases from J, with 14 bases between. Germline V gives CDR1 SGHTA, CDR2 FQGTGA. The CDR3 covers 12 residues. The DNA of the CDR3 is TGTGCCACCTCGGACGCACCATATGGCTACACCTTC. It encodes CATSDAPYGYTF.

The chain has TRBV12-5 and TRBJ1-1; D perhaps matches TRBD1 (5 bases). V was trimmed by 5 bases and J by 1 base, leaving 20 bases between them. The CDR3 has 17 amino acids. In germline, CDR1 is LGHNT, CDR2 FRNRAP. CDR3 bases: TGTGCTAGTGGTCCCTCAGGGACCACGCTTCGGAACACTGAAGCTTTCTTT. Translating it yields CASGPSGTTLRNTEAFF.

This clonotype has at least ten counts. The V and J genes are TRBV5-1 and TRBJ2-7; 7 bases line up with TRBD2. The CDR3 covers 15 residues. V dropped 4 bases and J dropped 7; count of bases not matched to a gene: 14. From germline, CDR1 is SGHRS and CDR2 YFSETQ. The CDR3 sequence: CASSTLAGVSTEQYF. The CDR3 DNA is TGCGCCAGCAGCACCTTAGCGGGTGTTAGTACTGAGCAGTACTTC.

This chain links TRBV2 with TRBJ2-7, with D possibly TRBD1 on 6 matching bases. The germline CDR1 and CDR2 sequences are SNHLY and FYNNEI. V gave up 4 bases and J gave up 0 bases, with 7 bases separating them. The CDR3 runs 13 residues. The CDR3 protein is CASSGDTSYEQYF. CDR3 DNA: TGTGCCAGCAGTGGGGACACCTCCTACGAGCAGTACTTC.

The chain couples TRBV6-4 to TRBJ2-2; the match to TRBD1 covers 7 bases. V lost 5 bases to trimming and J lost 1 base; unmatched junction nucleotides: 1. Germline V gene lookup returns CDR1 MRHNA and CDR2 SNTAGT. The CDR3 has 14 amino acids. The CDR3: CASSRQGNTGELFF. CDR3 coding DNA: TGTGCCAGCAGTAGACAGGGGAACACCGGGGAGCTGTTTTTT.